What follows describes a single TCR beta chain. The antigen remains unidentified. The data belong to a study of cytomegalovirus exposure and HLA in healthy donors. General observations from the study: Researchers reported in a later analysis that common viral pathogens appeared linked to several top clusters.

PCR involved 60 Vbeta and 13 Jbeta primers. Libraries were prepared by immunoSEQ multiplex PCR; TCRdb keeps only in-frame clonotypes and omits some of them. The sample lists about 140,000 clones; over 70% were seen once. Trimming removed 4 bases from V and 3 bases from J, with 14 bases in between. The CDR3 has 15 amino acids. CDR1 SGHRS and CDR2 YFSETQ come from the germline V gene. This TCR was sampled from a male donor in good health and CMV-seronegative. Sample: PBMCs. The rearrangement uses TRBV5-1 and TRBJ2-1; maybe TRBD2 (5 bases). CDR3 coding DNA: TGCGCCAGCAGCCAACAACCGGGGAGCTACAATGAGCAGTTCTTC. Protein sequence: CASSQQPGSYNEQFF.